The 30 T cell receptor beta chains presented below share a single source sample, sequenced in a study of cytomegalovirus exposure and HLA in healthy donors. With 60 Vbeta and 13 Jbeta primers, the PCR was carried out. The repertoire was sequenced with immunoSEQ multiplex PCR; TCRdb's copy has only in-frame clones and lacks some. The data contain about 130,000 clones, around 82% of them singletons. Input material: PBMCs. These receptors were obtained from a boy younger than 18 in good health and CMV-seronegative.

The chain carries TRBV4-3 and TRBJ2-2; 7 bases are a match to TRBD2. The CDR3 is made up of 15 amino acids. CDR1 and CDR2 (germline): LGHNA, YSLEER. The V segment lost 1 base and the J segment 1 base; nucleotides outside the gene matches: 0. CDR3 region: CASSQGGGNTGELFF. For the CDR3, the DNA is TGCGCCAGCAGCCAAGGCGGGGGGAACACCGGGGAGCTGTTTTTT.

The gene calls are TRBV5-8 and TRBJ2-2, with D possibly being TRBD1 (6 bases). The CDR3 runs to 14 residues. Deletions cut 0 bases from V and 7 bases from J, with 10 bases between. Germline CDR1 and CDR2: SGHTS and YDEGEE. CDR3 DNA sequence: TGTGCCAGCAGCTTGGAGACAGGCGGCGGGGAGCTGTTTTTT. As protein: CASSLETGGGELFF.

This chain links TRBV23-1 with TRBJ2-7; 7 bases match TRBD1. TRBV23-1 counts as an open reading frame of uncertain function. V was clipped by 2 bases and J by 2 bases; unmatched bases: 3. CDR3 size: 14 residues. CDR3 protein: CASSQDDRAYEQYF. Here the CDR3 DNA reads TGCGCCAGCAGTCAAGACGACAGGGCCTACGAGCAGTACTTC.

The gene calls are TRBV6-1 and TRBJ1-1; TRBD1 aligns across 7 bases. The CDR3 is 14 residues long. Per the germline V gene, CDR1 is MNHNS and CDR2 is SASEGT. V lost 6 bases and J lost 7; bases outside the gene matches: 11. As DNA, the CDR3 is TGTGCCAGCAGCGGAAGGACAGGAAAGTTTGAAGCTTTCTTT. Encoded protein: CASSGRTGKFEAFF.

This clone was found once. The V gene is TRBV15, the J gene TRBJ2-2, with D unresolved. CDR1 is LNHNV, CDR2 YYDKDF, per germline (reference sequence). This CDR3 has 14 amino acids. With 5 bases removed from V and 3 bases from J, the gap between germline ends came to 10 bases. The CDR3 is CATSLRRDTGELFF. CDR3 nucleotides: TGTGCCACCAGCCTACGACGGGACACCGGGGAGCTGTTTTTT.

The chain combines TRBV5-1 with TRBJ2-7, with D perhaps matching TRBD2 (6 bases). This CDR3 spans 14 amino acids. V was cut by 4 bases and J by 6 bases, with 17 bases left in between. CDR1 and CDR2 (germline): SGHRS, YFSETQ. This CDR3 is CASSERWGGVEQYF. CDR3 nucleotide sequence: TGCGCCAGCAGCGAGCGATGGGGCGGGGTCGAGCAGTACTTC.

This chain joins TRBV5-4 and TRBJ2-3, with 8 bases lining up with TRBD2. The CDR3 is 15 residues long. V lost 3 bases and J lost 4; bases outside the gene matches: 7. Germline CDR1 and CDR2: SGHNT and YYREEE (reference sequence). CDR3 in DNA: TGTGCCAGCAGCTCGGGACTAGGGATCTCAGATACGCAGTATTTT. Its protein is CASSSGLGISDTQYF. Complete variable domain (other parts from reference TRBV5-4 and TRBJ2-3): ETGVTQSPTHLIKTRGQQVTLRCSSQSGHNTVSWYQQALGQGPQFIFQYYREEENGRGNFPPRFSGLQFPNYSSELNVNALELDDSALYLCASSSGLGISDTQYFGPGTRLTVL.

This chain connects TRBV4-2 to TRBJ2-1; the match to TRBD1 covers 8 bases. V lost 4 bases, J lost 5 bases, and 7 bases stayed unmatched. Germline V lookup: CDR1 LGHNA, CDR2 YNFKEQ. The CDR3 length is 15 residues. Written as DNA, the CDR3 is TGTGCCAGCAGCCGACTGACAGGGGCCGACAATGAGCAGTTCTTC. This sequence encodes CASSRLTGADNEQFF.

The chain couples TRBV19 to TRBJ1-5, with TRBD1 matching over 7 bases. The V segment lost 6 bases and the J segment 0 bases; nucleotides outside the gene matches: 5. The germline V gene has CDR1 LNHDA and CDR2 SQIVND (reference sequence). The CDR3 consists of 15 residues. The CDR3 DNA reads as TGTGCCAGTAGCACAGACAGGGTTAGCAATCAGCCCCAGCATTTT. It encodes CASSTDRVSNQPQHF.

This chain links TRBV18 with TRBJ1-5; D gene ambiguous. Germline V gives CDR1 KGHSH, CDR2 LQKENI. CDR3 length: 16 residues. Trimming shortened V by 8 bases and J by 7 bases, and 24 bases separated the two germline ends. The CDR3 DNA reads as TGTGCCAGCCAATCTGGCAAAGGAGCCGCCGACCAGCCCCAGCATTTT. Amino acid sequence: CASQSGKGAADQPQHF. Variable domain in full (rest from reference TRBV18 and TRBJ1-5): NAGVMQNPRHLVRRRGQEARLRCSPMKGHSHVYWYRQLPEEGLKFMVYLQKENIIDESGMPKERFSAEFPKEGPSILRIQQVVRGDSAAYFCASQSGKGAADQPQHFGDGTRLSIL.

The gene calls are TRBV29-1 and TRBJ1-3; 9 bases match TRBD1. This CDR3 region has 14 residues. Trimming at V came to 6 bases and at J to 0 bases, leaving 3 bases not matched to a gene. CDR1 and CDR2 (germline): SQVTM, ANQGSEA. CDR3 protein: CSVTGGTSGNTIYF. CDR3 nucleotides: TGCAGCGTGACAGGGGGAACCTCTGGAAACACCATATATTTT.

The chain couples TRBV29-1 to TRBJ2-1; TRBD2 aligns across 10 bases. V shed 4 bases, J shed 13 bases, and the junction held 10 bases outside the gene matches. Germline loops: CDR1 SQVTM, CDR2 ANQGSEA. The CDR3 spans 13 residues. CDR3 loop: CSVGLPLAGEQFF. As DNA, the CDR3 is TGCAGCGTTGGCCTACCGCTAGCGGGAGAACAGTTCTTC.

This clone was picked up a small number of times. The chain uses TRBV5-4 and TRBJ1-1; D possibly corresponds to TRBD1 (5 bases). This CDR3 spans 14 amino acids. CDR1 is SGHNT, CDR2 YYREEE, per germline (reference sequence). Deletions cut 4 bases from V and 4 bases from J, with 14 bases between. The CDR3 DNA is TGTGCCAGCAGCCCGGAAGGGGCATTCACTGAAGCTTTCTTT. It translates to CASSPEGAFTEAFF.

This clone was seen once. The chain recombines TRBV9 with TRBJ2-3; 10 bases agree with TRBD2. V trimming: 3 bases; J trimming: 5 bases; junction bases outside the gene matches: 12. This CDR3 region has 17 residues. CDR1 is SGDLS, CDR2 YYNGEE, per germline. The CDR3 region is CASSAGVLAGEEDTQYF. In DNA form, the CDR3 reads TGTGCCAGCAGCGCGGGGGTCCTAGCGGGAGAGGAAGATACGCAGTATTTT.

V and J are TRBV5-6 and TRBJ2-7, with 12 bases lining up with TRBD1. The CDR3 length is 14 residues. Losses at the gene ends were 4 bases for V and 8 bases for J; bases not matched to a gene: 7. Germline CDR1 and CDR2: SGHDT and YYEEEE. CDR3 sequence (DNA): TGTGCCAGCAGCCCCCGGGACAGGGGGCCCAAGCAGTACTTC. Protein product: CASSPRDRGPKQYF.

V and J are TRBV6-6 and TRBJ2-7, with 10 nucleotides matching TRBD1. Unmatched junction bases numbered 5, after V lost 4 bases and J lost 5 bases. The germline V gene encodes CDR1 MNHNY and CDR2 SVGAGI (reference sequence). CDR3 length: 14 amino acids. CDR3 nucleotides: TGTGCCAGCAGTTCGGGACAGGGGACCCACGAGCAGTACTTC. It codes for CASSSGQGTHEQYF.

CDR3 protein: CASSVALGLAYNEQFF. DNA for the CDR3: TGTGCCAGCAGCGTAGCTCTCGGACTAGCGTACAATGAGCAGTTCTTC. The V gene is TRBV9, the J gene TRBJ2-1; 9 bases map to TRBD2. This CDR3 spans 16 amino acids. CDR1 is SGDLS, CDR2 YYNGEE, per germline. The J segment lost 4 bases and the V segment lost 0 bases, leaving 5 bases of the junction unmatched.

The chain recombines TRBV10-3 with TRBJ2-1; tentative D call: TRBD1 (6 bases). CDR1 ENHRY and CDR2 SYGVKD come from the germline V gene. V lost 0 bases, J lost 5 bases, and 11 bases lay in between. The length of the CDR3 is 15 residues. CDR3 residues: CAISESGGTNNEQFF. In DNA, the CDR3 is TGTGCCATCAGTGAGTCAGGGGGTACGAACAATGAGCAGTTCTTC.

This clone was seen a few times. The genes are TRBV6-5 and TRBJ1-1; 7 bases are a match to TRBD1. The V and J ends lost 6 bases and 0 bases, in that order; junction bases with no gene match: 4. Germline CDR1 is MNHEY and CDR2 is SVGAGI. This CDR3 region has 14 residues. Here the CDR3 reads CASSRDRVNTEAFF. DNA of the CDR3: TGTGCCAGCAGCCGGGACAGAGTGAACACTGAAGCTTTCTTT.

This chain joins TRBV7-2 and TRBJ2-3; D unclear. The germline CDR1 and CDR2 sequences are SGHTA and FQGNSA. Between the trimmed V and J ends, which lost 1 base and 2 bases, there was a span of 7 bases. The CDR3 sequence is 14 residues long. The CDR3: CASSLVAYTDTQYF. As DNA, the CDR3 is TGTGCCAGCAGCTTAGTGGCATACACAGATACGCAGTATTTT.

V and J are TRBV4-2 and TRBJ2-3, with 10 bases that match TRBD2. The V gene end was trimmed by 2 bases and the J gene end by 5 bases; junction bases not matched to a gene: 7. Germline V gene data show CDR1 as LGHNA and CDR2 as YNFKEQ. This CDR3 comprises 16 residues. The CDR3 DNA reads TGTGCCAGCAGCCAATGGAGCGGGGGGGCCTTAGATACGCAGTATTTT. Amino acid sequence: CASSQWSGGALDTQYF.

This chain connects TRBV19 to TRBJ1-1, with a tentative D call TRBD1 (6 bases). Germline loops: CDR1 LNHDA, CDR2 SQIVND (reference sequence). Trimming took off 6 bases at V and 4 bases at J, with 12 bases between the two ends. The CDR3 sequence is 13 residues long. The CDR3 is CASSAGAGTEAFF. CDR3 coding DNA: TGTGCCAGTAGCGCAGGGGCGGGCACTGAAGCTTTCTTT.

The CDR3 DNA reads TGTGCCAGCAGCCAAGAAACAGGGGGCAGAGGCGGCTACACCTTC. Translating gives CASSQETGGRGGYTF. The chain has TRBV14 and TRBJ1-2, with TRBD1 identical over 9 bases. The CDR3 consists of 15 residues. CDR1 and CDR2 (germline): SGHDN, FVKESK. The ends lost 0 bases at V and 8 bases at J; junction bases unmatched: 7.

This chain joins TRBV5-4 and TRBJ2-3; 7 nucleotides match TRBD2. CDR1 and CDR2 (germline): SGHNT, YYREEE (reference sequence). The CDR3 is 16 residues long. Losses at the gene ends were 4 bases for V and 3 bases for J; bases not matched to a gene: 11. CDR3 protein: CASSGGRAGRTDTQYF. The CDR3 DNA is TGTGCCAGCAGCGGAGGGCGAGCGGGGCGGACAGATACGCAGTATTTT.

The chain links TRBV6-5 to TRBJ2-1; 7 bases fit TRBD1. CDR1 and CDR2 from the germline V gene are MNHEY and SVGAGI. With 5 bases clipped from V and 6 bases from J, the junction kept 10 bases outside the gene matches. The CDR3 is 15 amino acids. CDR3 coding DNA: TGTGCCAGCAGTCGAGAGACAGGGTTCTTCAATGAGCAGTTCTTC. This sequence encodes CASSRETGFFNEQFF.

This chain uses TRBV10-1 with TRBJ1-2; D is ambiguous. The germline gives CDR1 WNHNN, CDR2 SYGVQD (reference sequence). Trimming pared 10 bases from V and 3 bases from J, leaving 9 bases between. This CDR3 has 11 residues. CDR3 nucleotide sequence: TGCGCCAAGACACCGGACTATGGCTACACCTTC. Protein sequence: CAKTPDYGYTF.

V usage is TRBV19 and J usage is TRBJ1-6; the D is unclear. V lost 5 bases to trimming and J lost 8 bases, with 16 bases between them. The germline gives CDR1 LNHDA, CDR2 SQIVND (reference sequence). The CDR3 runs 15 residues. CDR3 sequence: CASSEGPQFHSPLHF. The CDR3 nucleotides are TGTGCCAGTAGTGAGGGTCCCCAATTCCATTCACCCCTCCACTTT.

The chain is built from TRBV27 and TRBJ2-3; 12 bases line up with TRBD2. Germline-derived CDR1 and CDR2 are MNHEY and SMNVEV (reference sequence). The junction had 4 bases not matched to a gene; V was cut back by 3 bases and J by 6 bases. The CDR3 covers 15 residues. The CDR3 region is CASSFMTSGGDTQYF. CDR3 bases: TGTGCCAGCAGTTTTATGACTAGCGGGGGCGATACGCAGTATTTT.

This chain links TRBV7-2 with TRBJ2-7; D remains ambiguous. The CDR3 has 15 amino acids. With 4 bases removed from V and 0 bases from J, the gap between germline ends came to 13 bases. Germline loops: CDR1 SGHTA, CDR2 FQGNSA. The CDR3 coding sequence is TGTGCCAGCAGCTCGGCGGCGGTACTCTCCTACGAGCAGTACTTC. Translating it yields CASSSAAVLSYEQYF.

The chain has TRBV9 and TRBJ2-3, with TRBD2 matching over 8 bases. The CDR3 consists of 15 residues. The ends lost 1 base at V and 4 bases at J; junction bases unmatched: 5. Germline V CDR1 and CDR2: SGDLS, YYNGEE. DNA of the CDR3: TGTGCCAGCAGCGTAATAGCGGGACCTGCAGATACGCAGTATTTT. It specifies CASSVIAGPADTQYF.